This T cell receptor (beta chain) was found in a study of shared clonotypes between healthy human individuals. Study-level information: Plates per donor: three CD4 naive, three CD4 memory, two CD8 naive, one CD8 memory.

V shed 4 bases and J shed 5 bases, with 12 bases lying between them. From germline, CDR1 is SGHVS and CDR2 FQNEAQ. CDR3 length equals 14 residues. A word on this clone: Its target is unknown.

Sequenced by immunoSEQ multiplex PCR; TCRdb stores in-frame clones only, minus some. The sample has about 1.1 million clones; around 78% are singletons. Regarding the study as a whole: The low donor count limited represented genetic and exposure-history diversity. Investigators collected only blood, and repertoires in tissues likely differ. As a rule, naive subsets had a larger estimated richness than memory subsets.

The sample consisted of memory CD4+ T cells from PBMCs. Stated subset: CD45RA-negative fraction. The TCR was taken from a man between 18 and 29 years old in good health. Some clones in this sample may be carry-over from other donors' samples. V usage is TRBV7-8 and J usage is TRBJ2-1; possibly TRBD1 for D (6 bases). The CDR3 loop reads CASSYRTANNEQFF. CDR3 DNA sequence: TGTGCCAGCAGCTACCGGACAGCGAACAATGAGCAGTTCTTC.